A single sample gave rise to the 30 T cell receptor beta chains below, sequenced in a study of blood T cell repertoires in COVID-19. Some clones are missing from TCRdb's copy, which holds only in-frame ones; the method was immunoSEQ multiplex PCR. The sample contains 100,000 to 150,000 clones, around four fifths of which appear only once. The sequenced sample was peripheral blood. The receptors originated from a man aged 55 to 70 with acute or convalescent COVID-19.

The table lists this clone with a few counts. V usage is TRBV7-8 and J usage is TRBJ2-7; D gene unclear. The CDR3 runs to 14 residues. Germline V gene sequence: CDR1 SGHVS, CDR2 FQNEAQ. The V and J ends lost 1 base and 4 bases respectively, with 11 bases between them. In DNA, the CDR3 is TGTGCCAGCAGCTTAGAATGGCGGAATTACGAGCAGTACTTC. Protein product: CASSLEWRNYEQYF.

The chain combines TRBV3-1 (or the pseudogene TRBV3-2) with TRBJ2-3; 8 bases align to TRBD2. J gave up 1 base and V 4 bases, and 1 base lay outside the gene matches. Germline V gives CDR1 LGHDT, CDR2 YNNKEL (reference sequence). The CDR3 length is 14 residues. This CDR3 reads CASSLTSGTDTQYF. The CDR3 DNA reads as TGTGCCAGCAGCCTGACTAGCGGCACAGATACGCAGTATTTT.

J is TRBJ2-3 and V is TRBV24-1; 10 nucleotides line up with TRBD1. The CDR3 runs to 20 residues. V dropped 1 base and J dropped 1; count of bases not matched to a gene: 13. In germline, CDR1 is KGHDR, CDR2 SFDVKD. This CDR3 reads CATSDLGTKAGTGGTDTQYF. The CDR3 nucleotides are TGTGCCACCAGTGATTTAGGGACCAAAGCCGGGACAGGGGGCACAGATACGCAGTATTTT.

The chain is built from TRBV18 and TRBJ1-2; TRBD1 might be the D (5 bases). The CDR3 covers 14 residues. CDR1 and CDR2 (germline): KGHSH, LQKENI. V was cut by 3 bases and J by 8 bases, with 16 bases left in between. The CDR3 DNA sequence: TGTGCCAGCTCACCTAAGACAGCCACCGACGGCTACACCTTC. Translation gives CASSPKTATDGYTF.

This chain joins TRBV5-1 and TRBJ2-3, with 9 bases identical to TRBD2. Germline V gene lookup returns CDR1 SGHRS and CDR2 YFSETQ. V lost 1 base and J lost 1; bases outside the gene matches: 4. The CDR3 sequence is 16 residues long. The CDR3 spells CASSLQTSGGTDTQYF. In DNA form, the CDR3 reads TGCGCCAGCAGCTTGCAGACTAGCGGTGGCACAGATACGCAGTATTTT.

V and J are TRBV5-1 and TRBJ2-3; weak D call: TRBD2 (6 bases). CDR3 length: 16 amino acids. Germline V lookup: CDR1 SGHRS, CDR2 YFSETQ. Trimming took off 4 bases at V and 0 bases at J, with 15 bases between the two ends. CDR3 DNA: TGCGCCAGCAGCCGAGTGATAGGGACTAGCACAGATACGCAGTATTTT. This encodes CASSRVIGTSTDTQYF.

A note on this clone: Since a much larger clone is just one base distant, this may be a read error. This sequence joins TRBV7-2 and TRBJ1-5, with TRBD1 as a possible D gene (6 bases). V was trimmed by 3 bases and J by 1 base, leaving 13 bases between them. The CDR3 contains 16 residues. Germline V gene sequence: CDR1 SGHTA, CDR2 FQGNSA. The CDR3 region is CASSLYRAGSNQPQHF. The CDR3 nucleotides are TGTGCCAGCAGCTTGTACAGGGCAGGAAGCAATCAGCCCCAGCATTTT.

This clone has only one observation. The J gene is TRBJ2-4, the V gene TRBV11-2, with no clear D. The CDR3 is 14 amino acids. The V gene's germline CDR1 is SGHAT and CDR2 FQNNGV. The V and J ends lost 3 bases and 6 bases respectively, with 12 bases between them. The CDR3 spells CASSFVQDTNIQYF. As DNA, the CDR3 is TGTGCCAGCAGCTTTGTGCAGGATACAAACATTCAGTACTTC.

CDR3 DNA sequence: TGTGCCACCAGCGAGGGGGTTGGGGAGACCCAGTACTTC. It codes for CATSEGVGETQYF. The chain is built from TRBV24-1 and TRBJ2-5, with D maybe TRBD1 (6 bases). The CDR3 sequence is 13 residues long. Germline lookup yields CDR1 KGHDR and CDR2 SFDVKD. Trimming removed 7 bases at V and 5 bases at J, with 13 bases between.

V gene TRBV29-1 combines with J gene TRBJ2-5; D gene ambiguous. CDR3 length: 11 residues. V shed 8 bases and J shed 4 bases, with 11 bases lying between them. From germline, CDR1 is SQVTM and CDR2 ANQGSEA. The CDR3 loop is CSIRFRETQYF. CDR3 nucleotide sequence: TGCAGCATCAGGTTTCGAGAGACCCAGTACTTC.

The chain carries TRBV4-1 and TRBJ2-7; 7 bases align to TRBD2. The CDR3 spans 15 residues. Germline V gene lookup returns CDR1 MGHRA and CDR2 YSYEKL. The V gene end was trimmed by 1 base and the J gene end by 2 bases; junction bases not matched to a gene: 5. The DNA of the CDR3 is TGCGCCAGCAGCCAAGGGGCGGGAGAGACCTACGAGCAGTACTTC. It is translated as CASSQGAGETYEQYF.

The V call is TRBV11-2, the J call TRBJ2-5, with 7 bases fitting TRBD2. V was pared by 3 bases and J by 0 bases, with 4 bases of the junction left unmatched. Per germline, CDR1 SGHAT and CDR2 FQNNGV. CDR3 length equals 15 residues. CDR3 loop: CASSLSSGYQETQYF. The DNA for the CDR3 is TGTGCCAGCAGCTTGAGTAGCGGGTACCAAGAGACCCAGTACTTC.

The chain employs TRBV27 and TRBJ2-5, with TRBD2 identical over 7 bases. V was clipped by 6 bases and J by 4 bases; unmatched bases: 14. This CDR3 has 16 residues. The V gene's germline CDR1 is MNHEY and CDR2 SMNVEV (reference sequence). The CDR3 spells CASRSGMRLAAETQYF. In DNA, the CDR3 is TGTGCCAGCAGATCAGGCATGAGGCTAGCGGCAGAGACCCAGTACTTC.

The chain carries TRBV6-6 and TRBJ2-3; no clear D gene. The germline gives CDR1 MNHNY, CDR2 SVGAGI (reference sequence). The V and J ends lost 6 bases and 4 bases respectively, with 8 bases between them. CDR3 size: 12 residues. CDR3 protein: CASRVGPDTQYF. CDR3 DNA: TGTGCCAGCAGGGTTGGCCCAGATACGCAGTATTTT.

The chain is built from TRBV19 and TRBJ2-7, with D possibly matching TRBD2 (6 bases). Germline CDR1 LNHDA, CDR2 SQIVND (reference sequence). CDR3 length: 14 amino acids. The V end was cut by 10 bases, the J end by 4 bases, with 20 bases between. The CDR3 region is CATPPLGGTYEQYF. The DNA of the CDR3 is TGTGCCACCCCCCCATTGGGGGGAACGTACGAGCAGTACTTC.

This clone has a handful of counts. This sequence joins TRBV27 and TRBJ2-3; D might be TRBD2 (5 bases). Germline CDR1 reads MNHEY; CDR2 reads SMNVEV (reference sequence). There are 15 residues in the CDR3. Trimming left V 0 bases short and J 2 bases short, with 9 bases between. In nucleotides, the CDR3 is TGTGCCAGCAGTTTATCGGGGAGAAACACAGATACGCAGTATTTT. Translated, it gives CASSLSGRNTDTQYF.

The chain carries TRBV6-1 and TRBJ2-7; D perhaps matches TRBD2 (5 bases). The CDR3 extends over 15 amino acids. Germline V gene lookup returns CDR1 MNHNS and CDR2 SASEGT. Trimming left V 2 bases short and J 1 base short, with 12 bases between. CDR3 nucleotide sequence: TGTGCCAGCAGTGAACTCACGGGATCATCCTACGAGCAGTACTTC. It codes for CASSELTGSSYEQYF.

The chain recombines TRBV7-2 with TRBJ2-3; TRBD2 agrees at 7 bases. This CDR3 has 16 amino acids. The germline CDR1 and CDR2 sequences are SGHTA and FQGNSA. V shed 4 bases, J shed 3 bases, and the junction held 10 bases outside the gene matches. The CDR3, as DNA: TGTGCCAGCAGCTCTACCTTTACCGGGGGGACAGATACGCAGTATTTT. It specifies CASSSTFTGGTDTQYF.

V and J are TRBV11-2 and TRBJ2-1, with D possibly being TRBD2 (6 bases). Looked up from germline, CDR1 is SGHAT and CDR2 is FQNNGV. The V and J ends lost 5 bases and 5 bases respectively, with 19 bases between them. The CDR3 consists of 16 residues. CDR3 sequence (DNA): TGTGCCAGCAGCCCTCAGGGAGGCGGGGTAAACAATGAGCAGTTCTTC. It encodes CASSPQGGGVNNEQFF.

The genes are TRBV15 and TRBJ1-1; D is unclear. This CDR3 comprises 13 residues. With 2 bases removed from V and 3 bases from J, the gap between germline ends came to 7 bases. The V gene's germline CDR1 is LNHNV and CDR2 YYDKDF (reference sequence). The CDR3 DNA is TGTGCCACCAGCAGAAATCAGGACACTGAAGCTTTCTTT. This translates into CATSRNQDTEAFF.

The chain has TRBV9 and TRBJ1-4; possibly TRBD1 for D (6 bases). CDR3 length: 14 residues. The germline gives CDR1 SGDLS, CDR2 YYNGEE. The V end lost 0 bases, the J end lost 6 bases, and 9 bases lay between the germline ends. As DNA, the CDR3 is TGTGCCAGCAGCGTAGCGGGACACGATGAAAAACTGTTTTTT. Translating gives CASSVAGHDEKLFF.

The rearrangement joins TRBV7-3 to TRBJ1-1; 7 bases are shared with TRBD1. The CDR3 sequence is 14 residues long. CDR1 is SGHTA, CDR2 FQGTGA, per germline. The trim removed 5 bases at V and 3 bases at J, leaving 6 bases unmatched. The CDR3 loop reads CASSPQGRDTEAFF. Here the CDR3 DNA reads TGTGCCAGCAGCCCACAGGGGCGGGACACTGAAGCTTTCTTT. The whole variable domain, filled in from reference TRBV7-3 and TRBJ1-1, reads GAGVSQTPSNKVTEKGKYVELRCDPISGHTALYWYRQSLGQGPEFLIYFQGTGAADDSGLPNDRFFAVRPEGSVSTLKIQRTERGDSAVYLCASSPQGRDTEAFFGQGTRLTVV.

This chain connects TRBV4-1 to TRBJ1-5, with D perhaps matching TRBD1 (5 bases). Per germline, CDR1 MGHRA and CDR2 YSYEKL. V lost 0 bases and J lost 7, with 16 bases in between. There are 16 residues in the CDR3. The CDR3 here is CASSQDPGMVSQPQHF. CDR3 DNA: TGCGCCAGCAGCCAAGACCCAGGGATGGTTTCGCAGCCCCAGCATTTT.

In nucleotides, the CDR3 is TGTGCCAGCAGTGAAGCAACCCTAGCCCTTTGGGGAGGGAGCACTGAAGCTTTCTTT. This translates into CASSEATLALWGGSTEAFF. The chain is built from TRBV6-1 and TRBJ1-1; D gene ambiguous. The CDR3 sequence is 19 residues long. Trimming removed 0 bases from V and 4 bases from J, with 24 bases in between. Germline V lookup: CDR1 MNHNS, CDR2 SASEGT.

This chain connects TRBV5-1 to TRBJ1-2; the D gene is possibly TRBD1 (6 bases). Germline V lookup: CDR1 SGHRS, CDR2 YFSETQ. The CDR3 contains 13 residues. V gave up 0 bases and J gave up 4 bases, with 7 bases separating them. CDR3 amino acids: CASSLEDSYGYTF. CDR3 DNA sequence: TGCGCCAGCAGCTTGGAGGACAGCTATGGCTACACCTTC.

The CDR3 protein is CAISESTVVGGSPLHF. The CDR3 DNA sequence: TGTGCCATCAGTGAGTCAACAGTGGTGGGAGGTTCACCCCTCCACTTT. The chain employs TRBV10-3 and TRBJ1-6; D remains unclear. V was pared by 0 bases and J by 9 bases, with 15 bases between. Per germline, CDR1 ENHRY and CDR2 SYGVKD. CDR3 length equals 16 residues.

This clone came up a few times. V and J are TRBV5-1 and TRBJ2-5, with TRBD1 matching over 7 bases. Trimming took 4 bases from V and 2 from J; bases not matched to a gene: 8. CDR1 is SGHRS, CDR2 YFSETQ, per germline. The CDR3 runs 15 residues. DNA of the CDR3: TGCGCCAGCAGCCCCGAACAGGGGAAGCAAGAGACCCAGTACTTC. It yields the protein CASSPEQGKQETQYF.

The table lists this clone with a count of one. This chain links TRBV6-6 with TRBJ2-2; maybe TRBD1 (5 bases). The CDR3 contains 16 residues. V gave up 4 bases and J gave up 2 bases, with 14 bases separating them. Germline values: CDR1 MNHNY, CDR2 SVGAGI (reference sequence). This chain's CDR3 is CASSSFARVNTGELFF. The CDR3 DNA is TGTGCCAGCAGTTCCTTCGCCAGGGTAAACACCGGGGAGCTGTTTTTT.

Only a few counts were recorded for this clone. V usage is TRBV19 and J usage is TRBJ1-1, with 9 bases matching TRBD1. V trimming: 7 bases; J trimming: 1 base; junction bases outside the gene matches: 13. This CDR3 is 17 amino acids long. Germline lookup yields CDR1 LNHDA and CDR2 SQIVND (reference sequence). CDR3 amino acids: CASIPTGTGLRNTEAFF. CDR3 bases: TGTGCCAGTATCCCCACCGGGACAGGGCTAAGGAACACTGAAGCTTTCTTT.

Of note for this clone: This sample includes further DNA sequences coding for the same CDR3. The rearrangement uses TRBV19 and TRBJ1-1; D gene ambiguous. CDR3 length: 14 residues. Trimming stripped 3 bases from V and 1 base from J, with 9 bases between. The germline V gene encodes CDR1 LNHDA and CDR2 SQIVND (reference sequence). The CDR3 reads CASSMGSRNTEAFF. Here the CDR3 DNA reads TGTGCCAGTAGTATGGGCAGTCGGAACACTGAAGCTTTCTTT.